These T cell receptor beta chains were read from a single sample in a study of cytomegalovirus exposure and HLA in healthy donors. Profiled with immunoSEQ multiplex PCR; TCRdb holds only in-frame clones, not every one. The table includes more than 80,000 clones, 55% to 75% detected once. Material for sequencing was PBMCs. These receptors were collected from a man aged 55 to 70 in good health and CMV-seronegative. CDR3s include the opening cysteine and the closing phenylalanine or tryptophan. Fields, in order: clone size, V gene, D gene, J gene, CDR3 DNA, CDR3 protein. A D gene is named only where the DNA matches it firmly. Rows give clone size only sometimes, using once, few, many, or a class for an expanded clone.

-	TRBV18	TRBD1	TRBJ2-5	TGTGCCAGCTCACCACCCGGGACAGGGGGCCGGGAGACCCAGTACTTC	CASSPPGTGGRETQYF
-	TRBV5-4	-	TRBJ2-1	TGTGCCAGCAGCTTCCCAGGGGAGGGCAATGAGCAGTTCTTC	CASSFPGEGNEQFF
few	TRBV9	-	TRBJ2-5	TGTGCCAGCAGCGTACGGGGATTGTACCAAGAGACCCAGTACTTC	CASSVRGLYQETQYF
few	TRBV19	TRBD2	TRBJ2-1	TGTGCCAGTAGTTTTGCGGGAGGGGAAAATGAGCAGTTCTTC	CASSFAGGENEQFF
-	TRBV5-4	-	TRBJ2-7	TGTGCCAGCAGCTTGCTTATGGTTGTCCCAGGCGAGCAGTACTTC	CASSLLMVVPGEQYF
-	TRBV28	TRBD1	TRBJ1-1	TGTGCCAGCAGTTCGGCAGGGGGTATCTTGAACACTGAAGCTTTCTTT	CASSSAGGILNTEAFF
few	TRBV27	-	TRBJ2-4	TGTGCCAGCAGTTTCGGGGGGCATCGGGCCAAAAACATTCAGTACTTC	CASSFGGHRAKNIQYF
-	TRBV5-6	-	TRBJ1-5	TGTGCCAGCAGCGTCATTAGGGGGAGCAATCAGCCCCAGCATTTT	CASSVIRGSNQPQHF
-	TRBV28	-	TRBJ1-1	TGTGCCAGCAGTTTCGCCGGGGTTGAAGCTTTCTTT	CASSFAGVEAFF
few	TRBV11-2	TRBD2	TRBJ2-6	TGTGCCAGCAGCTCCACCTTAGCGGGGATCGGCTCTGGGGCCAACGTCCTGACTTTC	CASSSTLAGIGSGANVLTF
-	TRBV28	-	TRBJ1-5	TGTGCCAGCAGCAACCCAGGGGCTGGGTATCAGCCCCAGCATTTT	CASSNPGAGYQPQHF
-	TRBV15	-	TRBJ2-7	TGTGCCACCAGCAGAGTGCGGGGTACCTACGAGCAGTACTTC	CATSRVRGTYEQYF
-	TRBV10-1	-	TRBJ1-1	TGCGCCAGCAGTGACAACAGAGCCGAAGCTTTCTTT	CASSDNRAEAFF
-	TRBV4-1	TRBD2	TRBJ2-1	TGCGCCAGCAGCCAAGAGGGGACTACCAATGAGCAGTTCTTC	CASSQEGTTNEQFF
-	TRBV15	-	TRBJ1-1	TGTGCCACCAGCAGGGATGTGGGGCCTGAAGCTTTCTTT	CATSRDVGPEAFF
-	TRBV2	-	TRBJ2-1	TGTGCCAGCGGAGGGATTCCCCGGGTACTCATCAATGAGCAGTTCTTC	CASGGIPRVLINEQFF
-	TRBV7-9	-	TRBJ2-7	TGTGCCAGCAGCTTATCGGACAGTCTCTACGAGCAGTACTTC	CASSLSDSLYEQYF
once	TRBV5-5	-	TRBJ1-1	TGTGCCAGCAGCGAGACAGTGAACACTGAAGCTTTCTTT	CASSETVNTEAFF
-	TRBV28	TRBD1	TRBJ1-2	TGTGCCAGCAGTTTTACTACAGGGGCTAACTATGGCTACACCTTC	CASSFTTGANYGYTF
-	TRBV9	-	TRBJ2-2	TGTGCCAGCAGCGTAGCGGGTGGGGAGCTGTTTTTT	CASSVAGGELFF
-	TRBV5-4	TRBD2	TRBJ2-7	TGTGCCAGCAGCTTGAGTTTAGGACTAGCGGGCGAGCAGTACTTC	CASSLSLGLAGEQYF
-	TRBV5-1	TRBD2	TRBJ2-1	TGCGCCAGCAGCCTCGGGACTAACCAATACAATGAGCAGTTCTTC	CASSLGTNQYNEQFF
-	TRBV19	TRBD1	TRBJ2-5	TGTGCCACCGGACCGGGACAGGGAATGATGAGGGAGCAGTACTTC	CATGPGQGMMREQYF
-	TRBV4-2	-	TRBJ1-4	TGTGCCAGCAGCCGGGAAGGACGGGGAGGTGAAAAACTGTTTTTT	CASSREGRGGEKLFF
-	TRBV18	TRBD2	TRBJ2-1	TGTGCCAGCTCACCAAGGTCAGGGAGGGGTGACAATGAGCAGTTCTTC	CASSPRSGRGDNEQFF
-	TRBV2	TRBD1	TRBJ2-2	TGTGCCAGCAGTGTTACAGGGGGCGTTGTCGGGGAGCTGTTTTTT	CASSVTGGVVGELFF
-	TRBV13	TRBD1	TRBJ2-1	TGTGCCAGCAGCTCCACCCGGGACAGGGCCTACAATGAGCAGTTCTTC	CASSSTRDRAYNEQFF
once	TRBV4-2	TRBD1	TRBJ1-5	TGTGCCAGCAGCCCCTGGGGACAGGGAATGAGTGGCAATCAGCCCCAGCATTTT	CASSPWGQGMSGNQPQHF
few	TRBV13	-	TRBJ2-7	TGTGCCAGCAGACGTACTAGCTTCCCCGGGTCCTACGAGCAGTACTTC	CASRRTSFPGSYEQYF
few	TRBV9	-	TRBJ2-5	TGTGCCAGCAGCGTCTATTCGTTGTCTAACCAAGAGACCCAGTACTTC	CASSVYSLSNQETQYF
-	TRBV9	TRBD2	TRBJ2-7	TGTGCCAGCAGCGTAGAGGCAGGAAGCGGGAGTCTCATTTACGAGCAGTACTTC	CASSVEAGSGSLIYEQYF
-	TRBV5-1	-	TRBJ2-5	TGCGCCAGCAGCTTGGTTGGGGGCGCAGAGACCCAGTACTTC	CASSLVGGAETQYF
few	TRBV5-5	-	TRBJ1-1	TGTGCCAGCAGCTTGGACAGCCCATGGGCCACTGAAGCTTTCTTT	CASSLDSPWATEAFF
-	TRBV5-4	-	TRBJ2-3	TGTGCCAGCAGCTCTACAGGGCAGTCGTTTACAGATACGCAGTATTTT	CASSSTGQSFTDTQYF
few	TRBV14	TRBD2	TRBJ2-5	TGTGCCAGCAGCCTGAAACTAGCGGGGGGAACCGTCGGGGAGACCCAGTACTTC	CASSLKLAGGTVGETQYF
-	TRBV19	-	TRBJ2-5	TGTGCCAGTAGTGTCGGGTTGAGAGAGACCCAGTACTTC	CASSVGLRETQYF
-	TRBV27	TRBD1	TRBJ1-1	TGTGCCAGCCTTAACCGGGACAGGGGCGACACTGAAGCTTTCTTT	CASLNRDRGDTEAFF
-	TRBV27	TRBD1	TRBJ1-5	TGTGCCAGCAGCGGGACAGGGGATCAGCCCCAGCATTTT	CASSGTGDQPQHF
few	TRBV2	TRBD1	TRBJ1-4	TGTGCCAGCAGGGGACAGGGATCTAATGAAAAACTGTTTTTT	CASRGQGSNEKLFF
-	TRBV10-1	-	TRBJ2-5	TGCGCCAGCAGTCAGGGGGAGACCCAGTACTTC	CASSQGETQYF
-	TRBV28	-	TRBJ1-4	TGTGCCAGCAGTTTTGGTCTTCTTCAGGGGTCAACTAATGAAAAACTGTTTTTT	CASSFGLLQGSTNEKLFF
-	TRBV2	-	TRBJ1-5	TGTGCCAGCAGTGTTAGGGCGGGGGATCAGCCCCAGCATTTT	CASSVRAGDQPQHF
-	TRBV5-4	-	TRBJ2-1	TGTGCCAGCAGCTTGGAGGGTAGGGGAAATGAGCAGTTCTTC	CASSLEGRGNEQFF
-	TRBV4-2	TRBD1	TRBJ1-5	TGTGCCAGCAGCCAAACTTTCGGGACAGGGAGCGGTCAGCCCCAGCATTTT	CASSQTFGTGSGQPQHF
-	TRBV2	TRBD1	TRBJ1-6	TGTGCCAGCAGTGAACGTGACAGGCCAGGGGGATCACCCCTCCACTTT	CASSERDRPGGSPLHF
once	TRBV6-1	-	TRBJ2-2	TGTGCCAGCAGTGAAGGGGAGACCGGGGAGCTGTTTTTT	CASSEGETGELFF
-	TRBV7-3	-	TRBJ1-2	TGTGCCAGCAGCTTATCGGTGGGCAACTATGGCTACACCTTC	CASSLSVGNYGYTF